This T cell receptor (beta chain) was profiled in a study of shared clonotypes between healthy human individuals. Original processing methods: Without quality scores, immunoSEQ junctional reads could not be filtered like full-length reads. TCRdb's copy holds only in-frame clones and misses some; the assay was immunoSEQ multiplex PCR. V, J and clone size derive from that table, while D and trimming were established from the DNA sequence. The profile shows a few million clones, approximately 94% of them singletons. The germline CDR1 and CDR2 sequences are SGHDN and FVKESK. This CDR3 is 12 amino acids long. V gave up 9 bases and J gave up 5 bases, with 12 bases separating them.

Sample: naive CD4+ T cells sorted from blood. Noted subset: CD45RA+ positively selected. The chain carries TRBV14 and TRBJ2-3; tentative D call: TRBD1 (5 bases). The source of this sequence is a man aged 18 to 29 in good health. As DNA, the CDR3 is TGTGCCAGAACAAAGGGGCGAGATACGCAGTATTTT. Amino acid sequence: CARTKGRDTQYF. Based on the CDR3 plus reference TRBV14 and TRBJ2-3, the full variable domain is EAGVTQFPSHSVIEKGQTVTLRCDPISGHDNLYWYRRVMGKEIKFLLHFVKESKQDESGMPNNRFLAERTGGTYSTLKVQPAELEDSGVYFCARTKGRDTQYFGPGTRLTVL.